Sequencing of this TCR beta chain was carried out in a study of CD8 T cells in ankylosing spondylitis. Study-level findings and limits: Clones linked to disease, bearing a CD8+ phenotype, were relatively rare in peripheral blood. As reported, disease-linked clones showed significant enrichment in matched ankylosing spondylitis synovial fluid.

This clonotype was observed many times. What it binds is unknown. J gave up 5 bases and V 0 bases, and 11 bases lay outside the gene matches. This CDR3 spans 19 amino acids. Germline V lookup: CDR1 SGDLS, CDR2 YYNGEE. With molecular barcodes, quantitative 5'-RACE was used to make the TCR beta libraries. Each CDR3 protein is one row after TCRdb ran MiXCR on the 5' RACE reads. The sample holds more than 30,000 distinct CDR3 sequences, approximately 11% seen once. The source material was synovial fluid, either unsorted or a sorted T cell fraction (not recorded which). V and J are TRBV9 and TRBJ2-1; 13 bases match TRBD2. The receptor's source is a male donor with ankylosing spondylitis. The CDR3 sequence is CASSVGGTSGIEVHNEQFF. CDR3 bases: TGTGCCAGCAGCGTAGGAGGGACTAGCGGGATAGAAGTCCACAATGAGCAGTTCTTC. The whole variable domain, remainder taken from reference TRBV9 and TRBJ2-1, is DSGVTQTPKHLITATGQRVTLRCSPRSGDLSVYWYQQSLDQGLQFLIQYYNGEERAKGNILERFSAQQFPDLHSELNLSSLELGDSALYFCASSVGGTSGIEVHNEQFFGPGTRLTVL.